The subject of this entry is one T cell receptor beta chain. This sample was included in a study of blood T cell repertoires in COVID-19. V was trimmed by 3 bases and J by 4 bases, leaving 12 bases between them. The CDR3 covers 14 residues. The V gene's germline CDR1 is MNHEY and CDR2 SMNVEV (reference sequence). Profiling relied on immunoSEQ multiplex PCR, and the TCRdb table lists in-frame clones only, not all of them. This sample yields hundreds of thousands of clones, of which 70% to 90% are seen a single time; 3% belongs to the top ten. The sequence derives from a young man with active or convalescent COVID-19. The sample was peripheral blood. The chain is built from TRBV27 and TRBJ1-1; no clear D gene. As DNA, the CDR3 is TGTGCCAGCAGTTTGACGCAGGCCGCCACTGAAGCTTTCTTT. Translated: CASSLTQAATEAFF.